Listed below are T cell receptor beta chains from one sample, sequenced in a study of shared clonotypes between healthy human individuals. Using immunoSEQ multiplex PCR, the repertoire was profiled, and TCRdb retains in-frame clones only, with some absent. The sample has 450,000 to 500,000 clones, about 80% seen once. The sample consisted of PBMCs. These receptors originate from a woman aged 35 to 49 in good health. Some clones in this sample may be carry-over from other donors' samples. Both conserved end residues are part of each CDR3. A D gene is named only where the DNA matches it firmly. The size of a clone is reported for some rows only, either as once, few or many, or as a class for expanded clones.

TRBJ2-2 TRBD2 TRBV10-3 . TGTGCCATCAGCAAGCGGGACAACACCGGGGAGCTGTTTTTT CAISKRDNTGELFF
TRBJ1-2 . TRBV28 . TGTGCCAGCTCCCCCAACCCGGGAGGCTACACCTTC CASSPNPGGYTF
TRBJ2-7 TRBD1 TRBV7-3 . TGTGCCAGCAGCTTAAGGGGACAGGGCCCCTACGAGCAGTACTTC CASSLRGQGPYEQYF
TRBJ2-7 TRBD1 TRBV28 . TGTGCCAGCAGCAAACAGGGGGCAAGGGGCGAGCAGTACTTC CASSKQGARGEQYF
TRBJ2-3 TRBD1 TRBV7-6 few TGTGCCAGCAGCTCCTGGGACAGCCCAGATACGCAGTATTTT CASSSWDSPDTQYF
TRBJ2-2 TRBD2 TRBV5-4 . TGTGCCAGCAGCGATCCTCTAGCGGGAGCGAACACCGGGGAGCTGTTTTTT CASSDPLAGANTGELFF
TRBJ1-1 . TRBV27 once TGTGCCAGCATGGGAATCAGGGGAAACACTGAAGCTTTCTTT CASMGIRGNTEAFF
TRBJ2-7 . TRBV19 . TGTGCCAGTAGTATATCCAGGTTCGGTGTAGAGCAGTACTTC CASSISRFGVEQYF
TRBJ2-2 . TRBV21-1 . TGTGCCAGCAGCAAGGCCACGGGACAGGGGAACACCGGGGAGCTGTTTTTT CASSKATGQGNTGELFF
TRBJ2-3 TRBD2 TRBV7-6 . TGTGCCAGCAGCTTAGGGCTAGCGGGAGATACGCAGTATTTT CASSLGLAGDTQYF
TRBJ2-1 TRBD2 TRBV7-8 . TGTGCCAGCAGCCCCACTAGCGGGGTAGGGGAGCAGTTCTTC CASSPTSGVGEQFF
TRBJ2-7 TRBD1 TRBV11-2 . TGTGCCAGCAGCCGCAGGTCCCGTCAGGGGGAACAGTACTTC CASSRRSRQGEQYF
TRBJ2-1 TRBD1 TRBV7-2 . TGTGCCAGCAGGTTACAGGGGGGGCAGTTCTTC CASRLQGGQFF
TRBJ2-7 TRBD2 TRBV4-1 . TGCGCCAGCAGCCCATGGACTAGCGGGAAACACTACGAGCAGTACTTC CASSPWTSGKHYEQYF
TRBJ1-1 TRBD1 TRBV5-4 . TGTGCCAGCAGCTTGGCCCGGCAGGGGGCATCATCGAACACTGAAGCTTTCTTT CASSLARQGASSNTEAFF
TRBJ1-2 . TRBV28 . TGTGCCAGCAGTCAGAACTCGTATGGCTACACCTTC CASSQNSYGYTF
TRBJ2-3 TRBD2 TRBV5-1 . TGCGCCAGCAGCTTGGCCGAGCGGGAGTTAGATACGCAGTATTTT CASSLAERELDTQYF
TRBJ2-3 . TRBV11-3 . TGTGCCAGCAGCTTAGGCCAGGCAGATACGCAGTATTTT CASSLGQADTQYF
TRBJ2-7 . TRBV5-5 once TGTGCCAGCAGCTTGGCCTTGGGTAGTTACTACGAGCAGTACTTC CASSLALGSYYEQYF
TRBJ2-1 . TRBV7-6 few TGTGCCAGCAGCTTAGGACCACAGCACAACAATGAGCAGTTCTTC CASSLGPQHNNEQFF
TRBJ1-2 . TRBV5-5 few TGTGCCAGCAGCTTAGGTGCTATGTATGGCTACACCTTC CASSLGAMYGYTF
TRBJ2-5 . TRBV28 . TGTGCCAGCAGTCCGACAGACTATCAAGAGACCCAGTACTTC CASSPTDYQETQYF
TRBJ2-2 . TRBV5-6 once TGTGCCAGCAGCGGACAGCGGGAGCTGTTTTTT CASSGQRELFF
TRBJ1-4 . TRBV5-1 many TGCGCCAGCTCCCGGGGCACAGGTGACGAAAAACTGTTTTTT CASSRGTGDEKLFF
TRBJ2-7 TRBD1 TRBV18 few TGTGCCAGCTCTGCCGGGACAGGCTATAAAGAGCAGTACTTC CASSAGTGYKEQYF
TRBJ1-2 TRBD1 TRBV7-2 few TGTGCCAGCAGTCCAAGGCCAACAGGGGCGCACTATGGCTACACCTTC CASSPRPTGAHYGYTF
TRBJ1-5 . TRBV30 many TGTGCCTGGAGTAGGCGGGACAATGGCTGGTGGGAGCCCCAGCATTTT CAWSRRDNGWWEPQHF
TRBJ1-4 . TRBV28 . TGTGCCAGCAGTGACCTAAAGACCTACACTAATGAAAAACTGTTTTTT CASSDLKTYTNEKLFF
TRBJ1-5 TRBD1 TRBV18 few TGTGCCAGCTCAGACAGGGCGGCTCAGCCCCAGCATTTT CASSDRAAQPQHF
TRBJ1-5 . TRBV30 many TGTGCCTGGAGCCCTCAAGTGGATCAGCCCCAGCATTTT CAWSPQVDQPQHF
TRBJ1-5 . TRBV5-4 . TGTGCCAGCAGCTTCACCGGCGCAGGGGTTATTCAGCCCCAGCATTTT CASSFTGAGVIQPQHF
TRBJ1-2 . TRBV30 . TGTGCCTGGAGTGACTATGGCTACACCTTC CAWSDYGYTF
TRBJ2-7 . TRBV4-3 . TGCGCCAGCAGCCAAGACCGGGACTCCTTCTACGAGCAGTACTTC CASSQDRDSFYEQYF
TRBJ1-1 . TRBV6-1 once TGTGCCAGCGGGGTACCCACTGAAGCTTTCTTT CASGVPTEAFF
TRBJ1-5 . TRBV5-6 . TGTGCCAGCAGCTTCCGGCCTTATAGCAATCAGCCCCAGCATTTT CASSFRPYSNQPQHF
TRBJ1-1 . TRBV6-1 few TGTGCCAGCAGTCCCCGGGACCTCAACACTGAAGCTTTCTTT CASSPRDLNTEAFF
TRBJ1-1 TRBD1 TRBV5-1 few TGCGCCAGCAGCTTGGATGGGACAGCGAACACTGAAGCTTTCTTT CASSLDGTANTEAFF
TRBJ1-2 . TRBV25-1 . TGTGCCAGCAATTCGGGGGTCGGGGAAGCTAACTATGGCTACACCTTC CASNSGVGEANYGYTF
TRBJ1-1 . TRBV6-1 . TGTGCCAGCACCCCCCAGGGGACTGAAGCTTTCTTT CASTPQGTEAFF
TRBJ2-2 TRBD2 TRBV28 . TGTGCCAGCAGCTGGAAACGGACTAGCGGGAGACCCACCGGGGAGCTGTTTTTT CASSWKRTSGRPTGELFF
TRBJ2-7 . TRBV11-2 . TGTGCCAGCAGCTTAGGCATCTCCTACGAGCAGTACTTC CASSLGISYEQYF
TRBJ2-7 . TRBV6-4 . TGTGCCAGCACTCGGAAGGAACAGGCGAACGAGCAGTACTTC CASTRKEQANEQYF
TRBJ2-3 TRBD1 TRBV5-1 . TGCGCCAGCAGCCTAGAAAACAGGGGTATGGATACGCAGTATTTT CASSLENRGMDTQYF
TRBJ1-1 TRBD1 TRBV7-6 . TGTGCCAGCAGCTTATGGGGACAGGGGATGGGCACTGAAGCTTTCTTT CASSLWGQGMGTEAFF
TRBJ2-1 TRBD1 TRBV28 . TGTGCCAGCAGCTCCGACAGGGTGCGTGAGAGCTCCTACAATGAGCAGTTCTTC CASSSDRVRESSYNEQFF
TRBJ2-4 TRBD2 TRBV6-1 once TGTGCCAGCAGTGTGACTAGCGGGGGAGCTTGGGGCGGACAAAACATTCAGTACTTC CASSVTSGGAWGGQNIQYF
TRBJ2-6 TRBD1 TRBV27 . TGTGCCAGCAGTCCCGGACAGGGAGGCACTTCTGGGGCCAACGTCCTGACTTTC CASSPGQGGTSGANVLTF
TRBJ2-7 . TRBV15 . TGTGCCACCAGCAGACAGGGGGGAGAGCAGTACTTC CATSRQGGEQYF
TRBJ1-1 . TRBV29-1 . TGCAGCGCCGCCGGGGGCGCAGGGCTGAACACTGAAGCTTTCTTT CSAAGGAGLNTEAFF